The text below deals with one T cell receptor beta chain. Its specificity is not known. Germline-derived CDR1 and CDR2 are SGHDN and FVKESK. CDR3 length equals 20 residues. These data belong to a study of T cells expressing NK-cell markers. General study points: HCMV specificity of expanded NKG2C+ T cell clones remained unclear.

TCRdb re-called the 5' RACE reads; one entry per CDR3 protein, DNA not given. The listing records roughly 180,000 distinct CDR3 sequences. Sequencing input: blood T cells: a sorted CD56 or NKG2C T cell subset, CD4+ or CD8+ T cells, or bulk PBMC T cells (not recorded which). This chain connects TRBV14 to TRBJ2-1; TCRdb picks TRBD2, but there is no DNA to check that call. This TCR derives from a woman aged 18 to 75 in good health. CDR3 in amino acids: CASSQPGWKVGTSVYNEQFF.